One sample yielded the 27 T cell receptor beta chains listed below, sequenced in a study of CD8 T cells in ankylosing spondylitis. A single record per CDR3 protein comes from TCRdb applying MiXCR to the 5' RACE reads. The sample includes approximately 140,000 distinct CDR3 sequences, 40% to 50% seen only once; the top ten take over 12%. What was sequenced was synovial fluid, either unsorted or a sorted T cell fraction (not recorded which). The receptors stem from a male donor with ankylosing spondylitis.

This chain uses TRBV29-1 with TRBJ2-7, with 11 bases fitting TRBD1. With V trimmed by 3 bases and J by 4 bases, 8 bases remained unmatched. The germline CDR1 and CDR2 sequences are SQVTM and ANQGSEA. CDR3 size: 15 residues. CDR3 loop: CSVDFGQGAGYEQYF. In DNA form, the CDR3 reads TGCAGCGTTGACTTCGGACAGGGGGCAGGATACGAGCAGTACTTC.

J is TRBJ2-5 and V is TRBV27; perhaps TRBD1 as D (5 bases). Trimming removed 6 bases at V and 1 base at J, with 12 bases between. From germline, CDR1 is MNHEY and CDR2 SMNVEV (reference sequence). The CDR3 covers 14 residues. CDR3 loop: CASRSPRAQETQYF. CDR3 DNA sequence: TGTGCCAGCAGATCCCCCAGGGCCCAAGAGACCCAGTACTTC.

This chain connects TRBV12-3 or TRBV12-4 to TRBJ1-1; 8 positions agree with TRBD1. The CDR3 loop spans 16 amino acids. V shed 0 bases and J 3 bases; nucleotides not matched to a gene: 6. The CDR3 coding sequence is TGTGCCAGCAGTTTAGCACGGACAGGGTGGGACACTGAAGCTTTCTTT. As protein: CASSLARTGWDTEAFF.

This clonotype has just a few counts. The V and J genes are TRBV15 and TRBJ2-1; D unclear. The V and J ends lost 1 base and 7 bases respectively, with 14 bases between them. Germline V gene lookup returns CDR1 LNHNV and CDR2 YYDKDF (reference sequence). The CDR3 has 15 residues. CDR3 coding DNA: TGTGCCACCAGCAGAGCGTGGTTCTTTGGTAATGAGCAGTTCTTC. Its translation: CATSRAWFFGNEQFF.

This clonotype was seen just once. CDR3 in DNA: TGTGCCAGCAGCCCCGCAGGGGTTTGGAATCAGCCCCAGCATTTT. This gives the protein CASSPAGVWNQPQHF. V is TRBV28 and J is TRBJ1-5; perhaps TRBD1 as D (6 bases). With 6 bases removed from V and 4 bases from J, the gap between germline ends came to 16 bases. The CDR3 runs to 15 residues. Germline assignment: CDR1 MDHEN and CDR2 SYDVKM.

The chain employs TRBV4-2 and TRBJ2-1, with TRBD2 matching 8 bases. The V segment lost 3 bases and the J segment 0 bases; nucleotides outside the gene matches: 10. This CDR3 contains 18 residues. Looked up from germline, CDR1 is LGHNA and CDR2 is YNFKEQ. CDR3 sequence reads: CASSQPTFTSGSYNEQFF. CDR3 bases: TGTGCCAGCAGCCAGCCGACCTTTACTAGCGGCTCCTACAATGAGCAGTTCTTC.

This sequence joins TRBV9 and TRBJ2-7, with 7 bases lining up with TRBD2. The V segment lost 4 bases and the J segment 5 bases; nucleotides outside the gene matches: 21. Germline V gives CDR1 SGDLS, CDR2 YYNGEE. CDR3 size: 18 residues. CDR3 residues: CASSSPRGAGDHVDEQYF. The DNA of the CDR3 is TGTGCCAGCAGCTCACCTCGAGGGGCGGGAGATCATGTTGACGAGCAGTACTTC.

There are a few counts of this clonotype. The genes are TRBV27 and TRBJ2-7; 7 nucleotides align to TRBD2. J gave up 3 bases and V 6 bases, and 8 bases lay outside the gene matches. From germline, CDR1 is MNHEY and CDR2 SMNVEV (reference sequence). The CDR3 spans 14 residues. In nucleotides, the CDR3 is TGTGCCAGCAGGAAGCGGGGCACAGGCTACGAGCAGTACTTC. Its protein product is CASRKRGTGYEQYF.

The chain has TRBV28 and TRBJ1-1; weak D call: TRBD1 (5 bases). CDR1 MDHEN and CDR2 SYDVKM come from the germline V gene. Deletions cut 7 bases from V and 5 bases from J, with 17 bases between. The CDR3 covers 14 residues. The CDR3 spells CASTSMRGWTEAFF. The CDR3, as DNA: TGTGCCAGCACCTCAATGAGGGGTTGGACTGAAGCTTTCTTT.

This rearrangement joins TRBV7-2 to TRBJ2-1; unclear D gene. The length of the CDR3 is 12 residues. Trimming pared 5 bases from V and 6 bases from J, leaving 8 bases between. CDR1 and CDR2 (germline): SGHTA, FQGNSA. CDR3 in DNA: TGTGCCAGCAGCCGCCTCTTCAATGAGCAGTTCTTC. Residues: CASSRLFNEQFF.

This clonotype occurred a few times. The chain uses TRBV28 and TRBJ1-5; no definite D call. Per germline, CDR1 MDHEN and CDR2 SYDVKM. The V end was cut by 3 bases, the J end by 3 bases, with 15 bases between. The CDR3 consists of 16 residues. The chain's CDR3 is CASSFTNRGNNQPQHF. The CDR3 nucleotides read TGTGCCAGCAGTTTTACGAACAGAGGCAACAATCAGCCCCAGCATTTT.

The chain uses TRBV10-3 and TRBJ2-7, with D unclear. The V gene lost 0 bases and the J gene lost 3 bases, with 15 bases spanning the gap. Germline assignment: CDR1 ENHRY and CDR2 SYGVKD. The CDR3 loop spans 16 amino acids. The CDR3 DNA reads TGTGCCATCAGTGAGTCGGCGCTCAGATACAACTACGAGCAGTACTTC. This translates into CAISESALRYNYEQYF.

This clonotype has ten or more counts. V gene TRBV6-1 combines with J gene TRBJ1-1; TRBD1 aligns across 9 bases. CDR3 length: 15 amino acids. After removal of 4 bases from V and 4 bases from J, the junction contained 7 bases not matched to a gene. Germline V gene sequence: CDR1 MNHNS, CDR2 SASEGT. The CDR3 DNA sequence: TGTGCCAGCAGTGCATCAACAGGGGGCATCACTGAAGCTTTCTTT. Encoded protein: CASSASTGGITEAFF.

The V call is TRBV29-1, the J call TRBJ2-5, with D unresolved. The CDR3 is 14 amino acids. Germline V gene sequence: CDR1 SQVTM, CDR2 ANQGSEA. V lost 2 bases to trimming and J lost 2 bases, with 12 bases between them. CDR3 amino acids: CSVEMIGNQETQYF. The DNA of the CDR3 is TGCAGCGTTGAAATGATAGGTAATCAAGAGACCCAGTACTTC.

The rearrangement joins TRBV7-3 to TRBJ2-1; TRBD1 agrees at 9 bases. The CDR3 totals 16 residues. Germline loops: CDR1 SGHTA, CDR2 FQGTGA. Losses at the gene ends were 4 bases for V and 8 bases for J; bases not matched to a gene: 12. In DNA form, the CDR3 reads TGTGCCAGCAGCTCCGCCGGGACAGGGATGAGGGATGAGCAGTTCTTC. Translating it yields CASSSAGTGMRDEQFF.

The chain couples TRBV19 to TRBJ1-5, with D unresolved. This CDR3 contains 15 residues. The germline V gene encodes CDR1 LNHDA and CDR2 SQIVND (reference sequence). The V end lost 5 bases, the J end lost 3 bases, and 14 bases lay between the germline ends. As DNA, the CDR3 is TGTGCCAGTAGTTTCCAGGTGGACCCCAATCAGCCCCAGCATTTT. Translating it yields CASSFQVDPNQPQHF.

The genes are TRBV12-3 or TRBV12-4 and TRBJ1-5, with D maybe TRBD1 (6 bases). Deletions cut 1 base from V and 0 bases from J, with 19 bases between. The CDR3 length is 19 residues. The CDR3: CASSLGWGGQSYSNQPQHF. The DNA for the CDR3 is TGTGCCAGCAGTTTAGGGTGGGGAGGACAGAGCTATAGCAATCAGCCCCAGCATTTT.

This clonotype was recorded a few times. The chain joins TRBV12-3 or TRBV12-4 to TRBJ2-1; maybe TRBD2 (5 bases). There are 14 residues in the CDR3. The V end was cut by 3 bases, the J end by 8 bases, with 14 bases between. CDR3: CASSFSGSWHEQFF. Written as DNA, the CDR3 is TGTGCCAGCAGTTTTTCTGGGAGTTGGCATGAGCAGTTCTTC.

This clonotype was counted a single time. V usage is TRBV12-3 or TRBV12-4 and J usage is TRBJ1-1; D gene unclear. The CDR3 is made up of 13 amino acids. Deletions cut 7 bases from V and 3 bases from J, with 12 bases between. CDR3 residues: CASTREYHTEAFF. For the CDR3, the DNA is TGTGCCAGCACCCGGGAGTACCACACTGAAGCTTTCTTT.

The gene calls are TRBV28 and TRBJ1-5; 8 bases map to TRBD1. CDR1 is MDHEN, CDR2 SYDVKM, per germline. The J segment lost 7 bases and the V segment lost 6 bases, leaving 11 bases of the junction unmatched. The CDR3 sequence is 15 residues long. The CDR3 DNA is TGTGCCAGCAGAGCGCCGGACAGGGAAAAACAGCCCCAGCATTTT. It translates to CASRAPDREKQPQHF.

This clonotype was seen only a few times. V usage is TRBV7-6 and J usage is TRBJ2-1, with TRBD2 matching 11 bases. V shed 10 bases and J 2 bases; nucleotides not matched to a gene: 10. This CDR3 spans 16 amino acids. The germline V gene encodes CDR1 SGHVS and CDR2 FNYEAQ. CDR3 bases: TGTGCCACAGCTAGCGGGGGGCTAGGAACCTACAATGAGCAGTTCTTC. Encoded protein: CATASGGLGTYNEQFF.

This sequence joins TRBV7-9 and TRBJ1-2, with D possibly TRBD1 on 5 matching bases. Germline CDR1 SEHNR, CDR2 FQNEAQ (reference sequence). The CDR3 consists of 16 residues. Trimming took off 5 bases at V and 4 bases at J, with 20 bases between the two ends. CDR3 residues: CASSAISGPIGYGYTF. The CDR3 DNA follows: TGTGCCAGCAGCGCCATATCGGGGCCCATAGGCTATGGCTACACCTTC.

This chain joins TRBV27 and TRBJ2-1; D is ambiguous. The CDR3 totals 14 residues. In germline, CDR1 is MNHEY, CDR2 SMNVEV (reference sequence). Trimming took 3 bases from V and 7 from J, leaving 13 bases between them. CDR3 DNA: TGTGCCAGCAGTTTTCCCTATGCAGTGAATGAGCAGTTCTTC. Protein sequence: CASSFPYAVNEQFF.

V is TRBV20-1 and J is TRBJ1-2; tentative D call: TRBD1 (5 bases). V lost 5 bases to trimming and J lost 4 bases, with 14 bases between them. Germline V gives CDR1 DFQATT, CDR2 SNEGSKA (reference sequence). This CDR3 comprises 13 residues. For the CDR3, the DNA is TGCAGTGCTCATCCCGGGACGGTCTATGGCTACACCTTC. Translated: CSAHPGTVYGYTF.

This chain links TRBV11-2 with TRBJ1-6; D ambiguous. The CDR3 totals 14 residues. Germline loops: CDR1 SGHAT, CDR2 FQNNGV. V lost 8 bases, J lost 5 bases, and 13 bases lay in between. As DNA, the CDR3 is TGTGCCAGCCAGACGGGGTTCAATAATTCACCCCTCCACTTT. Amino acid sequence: CASQTGFNNSPLHF.

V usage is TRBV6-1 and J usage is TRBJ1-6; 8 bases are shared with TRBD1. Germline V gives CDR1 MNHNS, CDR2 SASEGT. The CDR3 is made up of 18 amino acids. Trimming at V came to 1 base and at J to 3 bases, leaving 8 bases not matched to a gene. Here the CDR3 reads CASSEGTGRLYYNSPLHF. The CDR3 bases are TGTGCCAGCAGTGAAGGGACAGGGAGGCTCTACTATAATTCACCCCTCCACTTT.

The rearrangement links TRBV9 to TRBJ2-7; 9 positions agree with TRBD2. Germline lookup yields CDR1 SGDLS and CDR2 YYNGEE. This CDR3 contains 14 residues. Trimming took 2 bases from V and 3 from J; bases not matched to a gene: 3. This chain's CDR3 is CASSVGSGGYEQYF. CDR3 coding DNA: TGTGCCAGCAGCGTGGGTAGCGGGGGCTACGAGCAGTACTTC.